This record concerns one TCR beta chain sequence. The method was immunoSEQ multiplex PCR; TCRdb's version includes in-frame clones alone and lacks a portion of them. This repertoire shows 7,500 to 8,500 clones, approximately 85% found once; its top ten account for 35% to 40%. The CDR3 contains 14 residues. V was cut by 0 bases and J by 5 bases, with 8 bases left in between. CDR1 LGHNA and CDR2 YSLEER come from the germline V gene. This sample was included in a study of OX40 agonist ivuxolimab in advanced cancers. Sample: CD4+ or CD8+ T cells sorted from blood, taken in a trial of the OX40 agonist ivuxolimab. The chain combines TRBV4-3 with TRBJ2-1, with D possibly being TRBD1 or TRBD2 (5 bases each). The source is an adult with an advanced solid tumor such as melanoma, head and neck, liver or kidney cancer. The CDR3 nucleotides are TGCGCCAGCAGCCAAGATTGGGGGAACAATGAGCAGTTCTTC. Translation: CASSQDWGNNEQFF.